Listed below are T cell receptor beta chains from one sample, sequenced in a study of cytomegalovirus exposure and HLA in healthy donors. Libraries were prepared by immunoSEQ multiplex PCR; TCRdb keeps only in-frame clonotypes and omits some of them. The repertoire holds 150,000 to 190,000 clones, with more than 75% as singletons. What was sequenced was PBMCs. These TCRs come from a woman aged 18-29 years in good health and CMV-seronegative. Each CDR3 is given with its conserved first and last residue. A D gene is named only where the DNA matches it firmly. The size field is filled for only some rows; it gives once, few, many or a size class.

TRBV1	TRBJ1-1	.	.	TGCACCAGCAGCCTAGAGAGTGGCACTGAAGCTTTCTTT	CTSSLESGTEAFF
TRBV29-1	TRBJ2-2	.	.	TGCAGCGGTGAGGACTGGAGTGGGACCGGGGAGCTGTTTTTT	CSGEDWSGTGELFF
TRBV5-1	TRBJ2-7	.	TRBD1	TGCGCCAGCAGCTGGACCACCGGACAGGGGCTCGAGCAGTACTTC	CASSWTTGQGLEQYF
TRBV19	TRBJ1-1	few	.	TGTGCCAGTGGGGGGGGATACGGGCCTGAAGCTTTCTTT	CASGGGYGPEAFF
TRBV5-1	TRBJ2-1	.	TRBD2	TGCGCCAGCCGGAGAGCGGGGAGCAATGAGCAGTTCTTC	CASRRAGSNEQFF
TRBV11-2	TRBJ2-7	few	.	TGTGCCAGCAGCTCCCAGTTCTACGAGCAGTACTTC	CASSSQFYEQYF
TRBV19	TRBJ2-4	.	.	TGTGCCAGTAGTTACTTAGCGGTTACCAAAAACATTCAGTACTTC	CASSYLAVTKNIQYF
TRBV7-2	TRBJ1-4	.	.	TGTGCCAGCAGCCCCGACAGCACAACTAATGAAAAACTGTTTTTT	CASSPDSTTNEKLFF
TRBV29-1	TRBJ2-2	once	.	TGCAGCGTTCCCAGGGGCGACACCGGGGAGCTGTTTTTT	CSVPRGDTGELFF
TRBV30	TRBJ1-1	few	.	TGTGCCTGGAGTCCCGACACTTACACTGAAGCTTTCTTT	CAWSPDTYTEAFF
TRBV5-1	TRBJ1-3	.	TRBD1	TGCGCCAGCACATCGACAGGGGGCTTGTCTGGAAACACCATATATTTT	CASTSTGGLSGNTIYF
TRBV4-2	TRBJ2-7	.	.	TGTGCCAGCAGCAAAGGCGAGAGCTCCTACGAGCAGTACTTC	CASSKGESSYEQYF
TRBV28	TRBJ2-3	.	TRBD2	TGTGCCAGCAGTGTAGCGGGGGGGAGCACAGATACGCAGTATTTT	CASSVAGGSTDTQYF
TRBV15	TRBJ2-1	.	TRBD1	TGTGCCACCAGCAGAGATCAAGGGACAGGGTCCTACAATGAGCAGTTCTTC	CATSRDQGTGSYNEQFF
TRBV9	TRBJ2-5	.	TRBD2	TGTGCCAGCAGCTCACAGAAGCGGGAGGTGGGAGAGACCCAGTACTTC	CASSSQKREVGETQYF
TRBV27	TRBJ1-5	.	.	TGTGCCACCGCTGGTCAGGGCAATCAGCCCCAGCATTTT	CATAGQGNQPQHF
TRBV11-3	TRBJ2-1	.	.	TGTGCCAGCAGCTTAGCGGGAGCATTGCAGCAGTTCTTC	CASSLAGALQQFF
TRBV19	TRBJ2-1	.	TRBD2	TGTGCCTCCACCTTGCGGGGGACCCTCGTTAACAATGAGCAGTTCTTC	CASTLRGTLVNNEQFF
TRBV6-6	TRBJ2-2	.	TRBD1	TGTGCCAGCAGATACAGGGGCTACACCGGGGAGCTGTTTTTT	CASRYRGYTGELFF
TRBV25-1	TRBJ2-1	.	TRBD2	TGTGCCAGCAGTGAATCTGTAGCTCGGGGGGGAACCTACAATGAGCAGTTCTTC	CASSESVARGGTYNEQFF
TRBV28	TRBJ2-7	.	.	TGTGCCAGCAGTTTATTAATCCAGGATTCCTCCTACGAGCAGTACTTC	CASSLLIQDSSYEQYF
TRBV28	TRBJ2-7	.	.	TGTGCCAGCAGTACCTCCTACGAGCAGTACTTC	CASSTSYEQYF